A single T cell receptor (beta chain) is shown here with its context. This entry is derived from a study of blood T cell repertoires in COVID-19. As for the study in general: Acute and convalescent COVID-19 specimens originated in the United States, Italy and Spain. The cDNA or gDNA used as material had been derived from T cells, B-cell-depleted T cells, or PBMCs.

Original data processing: Reference gene primers were amplified, and this amplification served to estimate nucleated cell counts. Clones were sequenced by immunoSEQ multiplex PCR, and TCRdb holds only the in-frame ones, with some missing. V and J calls and clone size are those listed in that table; D and trimming were worked out from the DNA. The table records about 200,000 clones, less than 90% of them present only once. The CDR3 loop spans 13 amino acids. Germline assignment: CDR1 SGHNT and CDR2 YYREEE (reference sequence). Trimming pared 4 bases from V and 7 bases from J, leaving 14 bases between.

The sequence was obtained from a man between 40 and 49 years old with active or convalescent COVID-19. The J gene is TRBJ1-1, the V gene TRBV5-4; D gene ambiguous. The specimen was peripheral blood. CDR3 coding DNA: TGTGCCAGCAGCCCGACGGGTGGAGATGAAGCTTTCTTT. Amino acids: CASSPTGGDEAFF.